Following are 22 T cell receptor beta chains from one sample sequenced in a study of blood T cell repertoires in COVID-19. Generated by immunoSEQ multiplex PCR, the TCRdb table keeps only in-frame clones and is missing some. This sample has around 450,000 clones, with 90% found just once. The sequencing input was PBMCs or T cells enriched from blood (not recorded which). The receptor source for this set is a man aged 18 to 29 who had recovered from COVID-19.

V gene TRBV4-1 combines with J gene TRBJ1-2; D is undetermined. Trimming left V 1 base short and J 7 bases short, with 16 bases between. Germline values: CDR1 MGHRA, CDR2 YSYEKL. The CDR3 runs 15 residues. The chain's CDR3 is CASSQATKGGTGYTF. The DNA for the CDR3 is TGCGCCAGCAGCCAAGCAACGAAGGGAGGCACTGGCTACACCTTC.

The J gene is TRBJ1-4, the V gene TRBV29-1; a weak D match, TRBD1 (5 bases). This CDR3 is built from 12 residues. Trimming stripped 4 bases from V and 6 bases from J, with 9 bases between. Germline assignment: CDR1 SQVTM and CDR2 ANQGSEA. The CDR3 sequence: CSVGRADEKLFF. Here the CDR3 DNA reads TGCAGCGTTGGCAGGGCCGATGAAAAACTGTTTTTT.

This chain joins TRBV19 and TRBJ1-2; tentative D call: TRBD1 (6 bases). From germline, CDR1 is LNHDA and CDR2 SQIVND (reference sequence). Trimming cost V 5 bases and J 4 bases, with 11 bases left between them. The CDR3 covers 13 residues. The CDR3 nucleotides read TGTGCCAGTAGTCCAACAGGGAGCTATGGCTACACCTTC. Translating gives CASSPTGSYGYTF. The full variable domain, rest sourced from reference TRBV19 and TRBJ1-2, is DGGITQSPKYLFRKEGQNVTLSCEQNLNHDAMYWYRQDPGQGLRLIYYSQIVNDFQKGDIAEGYSVSREKKESFPLTVTSAQKNPTAFYLCASSPTGSYGYTFGSGTRLTVV.

The J gene is TRBJ1-2, the V gene TRBV25-1; D is undetermined. The CDR3 is 17 amino acids. Germline loops: CDR1 MGHDK, CDR2 SYGVNS. V was clipped by 4 bases and J by 1 base, with 19 bases between them. CDR3: CASSVPWSQAVNYGYTF. As DNA, the CDR3 is TGTGCCAGCAGTGTACCCTGGTCGCAGGCCGTTAACTATGGCTACACCTTC.

This chain links TRBV28 with TRBJ2-2, with TRBD2 identical over 9 bases. This CDR3 has 16 residues. Germline V CDR1 and CDR2: MDHEN, SYDVKM. V lost 6 bases and J lost 7; bases outside the gene matches: 12. CDR3 sequence: CASSPRLAAFVGELFF. CDR3 DNA: TGTGCCAGCAGCCCTAGACTAGCGGCCTTCGTCGGGGAGCTGTTTTTT. Full variable domain (missing parts from reference TRBV28 and TRBJ2-2): DVKVTQSSRYLVKRTGEKVFLECVQDMDHENMFWYRQDPGLGLRLIYFSYDVKMKEKGDIPEGYSVSREKKERFSLILESASTNQTSMYLCASSPRLAAFVGELFFGEGSRLTVL.

The chain is built from TRBV10-3 and TRBJ1-2, with D tentatively TRBD1 (6 bases). Germline loops: CDR1 ENHRY, CDR2 SYGVKD. V was clipped by 0 bases and J by 6 bases, with 11 bases between them. The CDR3 spans 14 residues. CDR3 nucleotides: TGTGCCATCAGTGAGTCCGGGGGGCCGGATGGCTACACCTTC. Translating gives CAISESGGPDGYTF.

The genes are TRBV7-9 and TRBJ1-5; D is ambiguous. Trimming stripped 1 base from V and 4 bases from J, with 11 bases between. This CDR3 comprises 15 residues. CDR1 SEHNR and CDR2 FQNEAQ come from the germline V gene (reference sequence). CDR3 in DNA: TGTGCCAGCAGCTTAGTATCACAGCCGAATCAGCCCCAGCATTTT. Encoded protein: CASSLVSQPNQPQHF.

This rearrangement joins TRBV28 to TRBJ1-5, with 7 bases matching TRBD1. CDR1 is MDHEN, CDR2 SYDVKM, per germline. V gave up 5 bases and J gave up 1 base; unmatched junction bases: 8. CDR3 length: 16 residues. The CDR3 is CASSPFAGGSNQPQHF. The CDR3 DNA reads TGTGCCAGCAGTCCCTTCGCAGGGGGGAGCAATCAGCCCCAGCATTTT.

J is TRBJ1-4 and V is TRBV7-2; no clear D. The CDR3 contains 13 residues. CDR1 is SGHTA, CDR2 FQGNSA, per germline. V dropped 4 bases and J dropped 5 bases, with 8 bases sitting between them. The CDR3 loop is CASSSYYNEKLFF. CDR3 bases: TGTGCCAGCAGCTCCTACTACAATGAAAAACTGTTTTTT.

The gene calls are TRBV3-1 (or the pseudogene TRBV3-2) and TRBJ2-5; a possible D gene is TRBD1 (6 bases). Germline lookup yields CDR1 LGHDT and CDR2 YNNKEL (reference sequence). This CDR3 has 15 amino acids. V was clipped by 4 bases and J by 5 bases, with 17 bases between them. DNA of the CDR3: TGTGCCAGCAGCCGAGGGGACATTAGGACGGAGACCCAGTACTTC. The encoded protein is CASSRGDIRTETQYF.

V gene TRBV3-1 (or the pseudogene TRBV3-2) combines with J gene TRBJ2-7, with TRBD2 identical over 7 bases. The ends lost 4 bases at V and 1 base at J; junction bases unmatched: 4. Germline CDR1 LGHDT, CDR2 YNNKEL (reference sequence). The CDR3 is made up of 14 amino acids. The CDR3 is CASSLGGVSYEQYF. The CDR3 region has the DNA TGTGCCAGCAGCCTGGGGGGGGTTTCCTACGAGCAGTACTTC.

This chain links TRBV3-1 (or the pseudogene TRBV3-2) with TRBJ1-5, with D maybe TRBD1 (6 bases). From germline, CDR1 is LGHDT and CDR2 YNNKEL (reference sequence). Trimming stripped 3 bases from V and 9 bases from J, with 12 bases between. CDR3 size: 13 residues. The CDR3 nucleotides read TGTGCCAGCAGCCAGGGACATTCCGGGCCCCAGCATTTT. As protein: CASSQGHSGPQHF.

The CDR3 DNA sequence: TGTGCCAGCAGGTCAGGGATCTATAATTCACCCCTCCACTTT. It encodes CASRSGIYNSPLHF. The chain links TRBV6-5 to TRBJ1-6; possibly TRBD1 for D (5 bases). Per the germline V gene, CDR1 is MNHEY and CDR2 is SVGAGI. V lost 6 bases, J lost 3 bases, and 9 bases lay in between. This CDR3 comprises 14 residues.

J is TRBJ1-5 and V is TRBV18; the match to TRBD1 covers 9 bases. The V segment lost 5 bases and the J segment 6 bases; nucleotides outside the gene matches: 8. The CDR3 covers 15 residues. The germline V gene has CDR1 KGHSH and CDR2 LQKENI. The CDR3 coding sequence is TGTGCCAGCTCATTAATAGGACAGGGGCCTCAGCCCCAGCATTTT. Its translation is CASSLIGQGPQPQHF.

The chain uses TRBV2 and TRBJ1-2; 11 nucleotides match TRBD1. Germline CDR1 and CDR2: SNHLY and FYNNEI. The CDR3 extends over 14 amino acids. Trimming took 1 base from V and 13 from J; bases not matched to a gene: 8. CDR3 protein: CASSEEGQGVRCTF. The CDR3 DNA reads as TGTGCCAGCAGTGAAGAGGGACAGGGGGTCCGGTGCACCTTC.

CDR3 sequence: CAWSNGAGNTIYF. Written as DNA, the CDR3 is TGTGCCTGGAGTAACGGGGCTGGAAACACCATATATTTT. The chain recombines TRBV30 with TRBJ1-3; D gene ambiguous. The CDR3 is made up of 13 amino acids. CDR1 and CDR2 from the germline V gene are GTSNPN and SVGIG (reference sequence). The V and J ends lost 2 bases and 2 bases respectively, with 7 bases between them.

This chain connects TRBV5-6 to TRBJ2-6, with D possibly being TRBD1 (5 bases). The V and J ends lost 2 bases and 0 bases respectively, with 6 bases between them. Germline V lookup: CDR1 SGHDT, CDR2 YYEEEE. The CDR3 runs to 15 residues. The CDR3 DNA reads as TGTGCCAGCAGCTTAGGGGACTCTGGGGCCAACGTCCTGACTTTC. Protein sequence: CASSLGDSGANVLTF.

The J gene is TRBJ2-7, the V gene TRBV3-1 (or the pseudogene TRBV3-2), with 7 positions matching TRBD2. Germline loops: CDR1 LGHDT, CDR2 YNNKEL (reference sequence). With V trimmed by 4 bases and J by 3 bases, 9 bases remained unmatched. The length of the CDR3 is 15 residues. CDR3 amino acids: CASSPAASGNYEQYF. CDR3 coding DNA: TGTGCCAGCAGCCCCGCCGCTAGCGGAAACTACGAGCAGTACTTC.

This chain links TRBV3-1 (or the pseudogene TRBV3-2) with TRBJ2-1; TRBD2 is a possible D gene (5 bases). Per germline, CDR1 LGHDT and CDR2 YNNKEL (reference sequence). Trimming shortened V by 1 base and J by 0 bases, and 19 bases separated the two germline ends. The length of the CDR3 is 19 residues. The CDR3 bases are TGTGCCAGCAGCCAAGGCGAGGCGCTAGCAACCATCTCCTACAATGAGCAGTTCTTC. Translated: CASSQGEALATISYNEQFF.

This rearrangement joins TRBV10-3 to TRBJ1-1; TRBD1 might be the D (6 bases). V gave up 7 bases and J gave up 4 bases, with 22 bases separating them. CDR3 length equals 16 residues. Germline V gives CDR1 ENHRY, CDR2 SYGVKD. CDR3 region: CAITPGRGPFLTEAFF. CDR3 in DNA: TGTGCCATCACCCCCGGCAGGGGTCCTTTCCTCACTGAAGCTTTCTTT.

This clone was recorded only once. In nucleotides, the CDR3 is TGTGCCAGCAGCTCACCCGTAACGGGGATGAACACTGAAGCTTTCTTT. It is translated as CASSSPVTGMNTEAFF. The chain employs TRBV13 and TRBJ1-1; no clear D gene. Germline V gives CDR1 PRHDT, CDR2 FYEKMQ (reference sequence). Trimming left V 4 bases short and J 0 bases short, with 15 bases between. The length of the CDR3 is 16 residues.

This clone is a singleton in its sample. The chain links TRBV6-5 to TRBJ2-5; 7 positions match TRBD1. CDR3 length: 16 residues. Germline CDR1 reads MNHEY; CDR2 reads SVGAGI. V trimming: 0 bases; J trimming: 1 base; junction bases outside the gene matches: 5. The CDR3 bases are TGTGCCAGCAGTTACTCTCCGTCAGGGGGCCAAGAGACCCAGTACTTC. It translates to CASSYSPSGGQETQYF.